Shown below are 3 T cell receptor beta chains from a single sample sequenced in a study of shared clonotypes between healthy human individuals. As defined, naive CD8 cells were CD45RO-negative and positively selected for CCR7, with terminally differentiated effector memory CD45RA+ cells excluded. Clones were sequenced by immunoSEQ multiplex PCR, and TCRdb holds only the in-frame ones, with some missing. The table shows more than 2 million clones, with over 85% occurring only once. The sample consisted of naive CD8+ T cells from PBMCs. Receptors originate from a man aged 18 to 30 in good health. Some clones in this sample may be carry-over from other donors' samples.

The chain employs TRBV7-3 and TRBJ2-1; D perhaps matches TRBD1 (6 bases). The CDR3 runs 13 residues. V lost 8 bases and J lost 6, with 14 bases in between. Germline loops: CDR1 SGHTA, CDR2 FQGTGA. CDR3: CASRNRESNEQFF. The CDR3 DNA follows: TGTGCCAGCCGGAACAGGGAGAGCAATGAGCAGTTCTTC.

This chain joins TRBV4-3 and TRBJ1-1; possibly TRBD1 for D (5 bases). The germline V gene encodes CDR1 LGHNA and CDR2 YSLEER. The CDR3 is made up of 20 amino acids. V shed 1 base and J shed 0 bases, with 24 bases lying between them. CDR3 in amino acids: CASSQAGVFEGWELNTEAFF. CDR3 nucleotides: TGCGCCAGCAGCCAAGCTGGCGTCTTTGAGGGGTGGGAGTTGAACACTGAAGCTTTCTTT.

This clone showed up just once. The chain uses TRBV28 and TRBJ2-7; 7 bases fit TRBD1. Trimming took 7 bases from V and 5 from J; bases not matched to a gene: 5. The germline gives CDR1 MDHEN, CDR2 SYDVKM. The CDR3 is 12 amino acids. CDR3 region: CASTNRGHEQYF. As DNA, the CDR3 is TGTGCCAGCACGAACAGGGGCCACGAGCAGTACTTC.